This T cell receptor beta chain was profiled in a study of shared clonotypes between healthy human individuals. Whole-study context: Every donor yielded three CD4 naive, three CD4 memory, two CD8 naive and one CD8 memory plate.

This table comes from immunoSEQ multiplex PCR, and its TCRdb copy is limited to in-frame clones, with some not included. The sample consists of about 680,000 clones, under 95% of them appearing once. Naive CD8 isolation took CD45RO-negative cells positively selected for CCR7 and excluded terminally differentiated effector memory CD45RA+ cells. The study drew all its donors from Caucasian adults living in Nashville, Tennessee. Study-wide points: Investigators expected sequencing depth to affect clonotype sharing among donors. Sorted-subset samples were not fully sequenced, rarefaction indicated.

The V gene lost 0 bases and the J gene lost 1 base, with 12 bases spanning the gap. Germline loops: CDR1 SQVTM, CDR2 ANQGSEA. The length of the CDR3 is 15 residues. With regard to this clone: Its antigen is unidentified.

The sample consisted of naive CD8+ T cells sorted from blood. The clonotype comes from a man between 25 and 39 years old in good health. The chain employs TRBV29-1 and TRBJ1-1; D is undetermined. The CDR3 loop is CSVEDLAGSNTEAFF. The CDR3 DNA reads TGCAGCGTTGAAGATCTGGCGGGGTCGAACACTGAAGCTTTCTTT. Filled out from reference TRBV29-1 and TRBJ1-1, the complete variable domain reads SAVISQKPSRDICQRGTSLTIQCQVDSQVTMMFWYRQQPGQSLTLIATANQGSEATYESGFVIDKFPISRPNLTFSTLTVSNMSPEDSSIYLCSVEDLAGSNTEAFFGQGTRLTVV.